The text below deals with one T cell receptor (beta chain). Its specificity is unknown. CDR1 and CDR2 from the germline V gene are SGHRS and YFSETQ. With 4 bases clipped from V and 8 bases from J, the junction kept 9 bases outside the gene matches. The CDR3 is 16 amino acids. Sample-barcoded 5' priming and a J-beta primer mix drove a second PCR of about 6 to 12 cycles. Each TCR beta cDNA got a 12-nucleotide random molecular identifier. MiXCR was run by TCRdb on the 5' RACE reads, yielding one entry per CDR3 protein. The profile shows about 1,400,000 distinct CDR3 sequences, roughly 60% of them singletons. The data belong to a study of blood T cells in healthy people across ages. Study-wide points: Long-lived donors had more naive CD4+ cells and higher diversity than aged donors.

Peripheral blood from each donor was collected in a volume of approximately 9.2 milliliters. The sequenced sample consisted of blood. This chain joins TRBV5-1 and TRBJ2-1; 13 bases match TRBD2. This receptor was identified in a man aged 18 to 35 in good health. The CDR3 protein is CASSKGLAGLGDEQFF. Here the CDR3 DNA reads TGCGCCAGCAGCAAGGGACTAGCGGGACTGGGGGATGAGCAGTTCTTC.